Following are 32 T cell receptor beta chains from one sample sequenced in a study of a mutant IDH1 vaccine in newly diagnosed glioma. These receptors lack a known antigen. The protocol was immunoSEQ multiplex PCR, while the TCRdb copy is restricted to in-frame clones and leaves out a portion. Of about 90,000 clones in the sample, 85% to 90% were seen once. Time point indicated: week 47, end of study. Vaccine doses each comprised 300 ug of mutant IDH1 20-mer peptide, with topical imiquimod. The sequencing here drew on PBMCs, taken from a glioma patient whose treatment included an IDH1 peptide vaccine. The receptors were sampled from a woman aged 45 to 65 with glioma.

The V gene is TRBV19, the J gene TRBJ1-4; 8 nucleotides line up with TRBD1. This CDR3 is built from 14 residues. The J segment lost 3 bases and the V segment lost 7 bases, leaving 4 bases of the junction unmatched. Germline V gene sequence: CDR1 LNHDA, CDR2 SQIVND (reference sequence). The chain's CDR3 is CASTETGANEKLFF. The CDR3 DNA reads TGTGCCAGTACCGAGACAGGGGCTAATGAAAAACTGTTTTTT.

This clone was counted once. V is TRBV5-4 and J is TRBJ2-2; TRBD1 agrees at 8 bases. With 2 bases clipped from V and 2 bases from J, the junction kept 5 bases outside the gene matches. There are 16 residues in the CDR3. The germline gives CDR1 SGHNT, CDR2 YYREEE (reference sequence). CDR3 protein: CASSFPGQVNTGELFF. The CDR3 DNA reads as TGTGCCAGCAGCTTCCCGGGACAGGTTAACACCGGGGAGCTGTTTTTT.

The rearrangement uses TRBV21-1 and TRBJ1-5. TRBV21-1 is a pseudogene segment. This CDR3 has 12 amino acids. CDR3: CASSRGGQPQHF. CDR3 coding DNA: TGTGCCAGCAGCCGGGGGGGTCAGCCCCAGCATTTT.

The rearrangement links TRBV10-3 to TRBJ2-1, with a weak D call TRBD1 (6 bases). CDR3 length: 13 amino acids. Germline V CDR1 and CDR2: ENHRY, SYGVKD. V lost 4 bases and J lost 6, with 10 bases in between. The CDR3 region has the DNA TGTGCCATCAGTGCCGGACAGATCAATGAGCAGTTCTTC. Its translation: CAISAGQINEQFF.

This chain links TRBV6-1 with TRBJ2-7, with a tentative D call TRBD2 (6 bases). V lost 8 bases to trimming and J lost 2 bases, with 16 bases between them. In germline, CDR1 is MNHNS, CDR2 SASEGT. The CDR3 sequence is 14 residues long. The DNA of the CDR3 is TGTGCCAGCCTCCGGGACGGAGGGGCCTACGAGCAGTACTTC. It yields the protein CASLRDGGAYEQYF.

This clone was picked up one time. This chain connects TRBV19 to TRBJ1-3, with D perhaps matching TRBD1 (6 bases). Germline V gene sequence: CDR1 LNHDA, CDR2 SQIVND (reference sequence). The CDR3 is made up of 14 amino acids. V shed 9 bases and J shed 0 bases, with 12 bases lying between them. The CDR3 loop is CASGQLRSGNTIYF. CDR3 in DNA: TGTGCCAGCGGACAGCTCCGCTCTGGAAACACCATATATTTT.

The V gene is TRBV9, the J gene TRBJ1-2; 9 bases agree with TRBD1. Germline assignment: CDR1 SGDLS and CDR2 YYNGEE. The CDR3 is made up of 15 amino acids. V lost 3 bases, J lost 7 bases, and 10 bases stayed unmatched. The CDR3 DNA sequence: TGTGCCAGCAGCGCGGGACAGGGATCTTCCTTTGGCTACACCTTC. Protein product: CASSAGQGSSFGYTF.

This chain connects TRBV19 to TRBJ1-5; no clear D. This CDR3 region has 15 residues. The germline V and J ends were trimmed by 3 bases and 3 bases, with 12 bases remaining between them. Germline CDR1 is LNHDA and CDR2 is SQIVND (reference sequence). CDR3 bases: TGTGCCAGTAGTATGGAAGGGAGCGTCAATCAGCCCCAGCATTTT. Translated: CASSMEGSVNQPQHF.

The gene calls are TRBV6-6 and TRBJ1-5; D remains unclear. The CDR3 totals 13 residues. The V gene lost 7 bases and the J gene lost 1 base, with 8 bases spanning the gap. Germline loops: CDR1 MNHNY, CDR2 SVGAGI (reference sequence). The CDR3: CASTSVSNQPQHF. In nucleotides, the CDR3 is TGTGCCAGCACTTCAGTAAGCAATCAGCCCCAGCATTTT.

The chain recombines TRBV5-4 with TRBJ2-7; TRBD2 might be the D (6 bases). The germline gives CDR1 SGHNT, CDR2 YYREEE (reference sequence). V lost 4 bases to trimming and J lost 5 bases, with 16 bases between them. The CDR3 spans 14 residues. The CDR3 spells CASSLGTPRDEQYF. The CDR3 region has the DNA TGTGCCAGCAGCCTTGGGACTCCCAGGGACGAGCAGTACTTC.

The chain carries TRBV5-1 and TRBJ2-7, with D possibly TRBD1 on 6 matching bases. Trimming removed 5 bases from V and 3 bases from J, with 12 bases in between. This CDR3 region has 13 residues. Germline CDR1 reads SGHRS; CDR2 reads YFSETQ. CDR3 region: CASRRDIFYEQYF. DNA of the CDR3: TGCGCCAGCAGACGGGACATCTTCTACGAGCAGTACTTC.

This clone was counted only a few times. The chain has TRBV30 and TRBJ1-2, with a weak D call TRBD1 (6 bases). V was trimmed by 5 bases and J by 8 bases, leaving 21 bases between them. CDR1 is GTSNPN and CDR2 is SVGIG in the germline V gene (reference sequence). The CDR3 has 14 amino acids. CDR3: CAWARGRTAGGYTF. DNA for the CDR3: TGTGCCTGGGCAAGGGGGAGGACAGCCGGCGGCTACACCTTC.

This clone has just a few counts. The V call is TRBV28, the J call TRBJ2-7; 7 positions match TRBD1. This CDR3 is 14 amino acids long. Losses at the gene ends were 0 bases for V and 5 bases for J; bases not matched to a gene: 4. The germline gives CDR1 MDHEN, CDR2 SYDVKM. CDR3 protein: CASSLWTGKHEQYF. The CDR3 DNA reads TGTGCCAGCAGTTTATGGACAGGGAAACACGAGCAGTACTTC. The complete variable domain, with remaining parts taken from reference TRBV28 and TRBJ2-7, reads DVKVTQSSRYLVKRTGEKVFLECVQDMDHENMFWYRQDPGLGLRLIYFSYDVKMKEKGDIPEGYSVSREKKERFSLILESASTNQTSMYLCASSLWTGKHEQYFGPGTRLTVT.

The genes are TRBV5-4 and TRBJ2-2, with 9 nucleotides matching TRBD2. CDR1 is SGHNT and CDR2 is YYREEE in the germline V gene (reference sequence). The trim removed 1 base at V and 5 bases at J, leaving 6 bases unmatched. The CDR3 is made up of 16 amino acids. CDR3 sequence (DNA): TGTGCCAGCAGCTTGAGTGGCGGGAGGGAAACCGGGGAGCTGTTTTTT. Protein product: CASSLSGGRETGELFF.

CDR3 region: CASSLRGQGHYEQYF. The CDR3 coding sequence is TGTGCCAGCTCACTAAGGGGACAGGGGCACTACGAGCAGTACTTC. The J gene is TRBJ2-7, the V gene TRBV18, with 10 bases lining up with TRBD1. This CDR3 is 15 amino acids long. Looked up from germline, CDR1 is KGHSH and CDR2 is LQKENI. V lost 4 bases, J lost 3 bases, and 6 bases stayed unmatched.

V is TRBV25-1 and J is TRBJ2-2, with D unresolved. The germline V and J ends were trimmed by 3 bases and 4 bases, with 9 bases remaining between them. The CDR3 spans 14 residues. In germline, CDR1 is MGHDK, CDR2 SYGVNS. DNA for the CDR3: TGTGCCAGCAGTGATTCTGCCTTCACCGGGGAGCTGTTTTTT. As protein: CASSDSAFTGELFF.

This rearrangement joins TRBV7-9 to TRBJ2-1; D is possibly TRBD1 or TRBD2 (6 bases each). The CDR3 spans 15 residues. Germline CDR1 is SEHNR and CDR2 is FQNEAQ (reference sequence). Trimming removed 5 bases from V and 9 bases from J, with 20 bases in between. CDR3 loop: CASSPARGPVSEQFF. In DNA form, the CDR3 reads TGTGCCAGCAGCCCAGCCCGGGGGCCGGTGAGTGAGCAGTTCTTC.

The chain carries TRBV7-8 and TRBJ1-1; 8 positions agree with TRBD1. The CDR3 totals 16 residues. The ends lost 6 bases at V and 3 bases at J; junction bases unmatched: 12. The germline gives CDR1 SGHVS, CDR2 FQNEAQ. CDR3 residues: CASSPDRDRRDTEAFF. The CDR3 region has the DNA TGTGCCAGCAGTCCGGACAGGGACCGCAGGGACACTGAAGCTTTCTTT. The full variable domain, with the rest looked up from reference TRBV7-8 and TRBJ1-1, is GAGVSQSPRYKVAKRGQDVALRCDPISGHVSLFWYQQALGQGPEFLTYFQNEAQLDKSGLPSDRFFAERPEGSVSTLKIQRTQQEDSAVYLCASSPDRDRRDTEAFFGQGTRLTVV.

The chain joins TRBV28 to TRBJ2-7; 7 bases align to TRBD2. This CDR3 is built from 15 residues. The V gene end was trimmed by 6 bases and the J gene end by 5 bases; junction bases not matched to a gene: 13. The germline CDR1 and CDR2 sequences are MDHEN and SYDVKM. CDR3 DNA sequence: TGTGCCAGCAGCCCCCCGGGACTAACTTTCAACGAGCAGTACTTC. Amino acids: CASSPPGLTFNEQYF.

CDR3 sequence (DNA): TGTGCCAGCAGCCGGGACAGAAGAAATGAAAAACTGTTTTTT. Protein: CASSRDRRNEKLFF. The chain is built from TRBV7-2 and TRBJ1-4; 7 bases line up with TRBD1. The V and J ends lost 5 bases and 5 bases, in that order; junction bases with no gene match: 5. The CDR3 is 14 residues long. Germline CDR1 reads SGHTA; CDR2 reads FQGNSA.

This chain uses TRBV15 with TRBJ2-4; tentatively, D is TRBD1 or TRBD2 (5 bases each). The CDR3 runs to 13 residues. V lost 1 base and J lost 9, with 10 bases in between. Germline V gene sequence: CDR1 LNHNV, CDR2 YYDKDF (reference sequence). In nucleotides, the CDR3 is TGTGCCACCAGCAGAGCTGGGGACGGCATTCAGTACTTC. Amino acids: CATSRAGDGIQYF.

This clone was seen only a few times. The CDR3 coding sequence is TGTGCCAGCAGCAAATACAACACAGATACGCAGTATTTT. Its protein product is CASSKYNTDTQYF. This chain links TRBV21-1 with TRBJ2-3; the table's D gene call, TRBD1, was not cross checked with the DNA. TRBV21-1 is a pseudogene segment. This CDR3 has 13 amino acids.

The rearrangement uses TRBV18 and TRBJ2-7; the D gene is possibly TRBD1 (6 bases). CDR3 length: 12 residues. The V and J ends lost 3 bases and 12 bases respectively, with 15 bases between them. Germline lookup yields CDR1 KGHSH and CDR2 LQKENI. CDR3 loop: CASSPATGTPYF. In DNA form, the CDR3 reads TGTGCCAGCTCACCGGCAACCGGGACACCGTACTTC. Supplemented by reference TRBV18 and TRBJ2-7, the full variable domain reads NAGVMQNPRHLVRRRGQEARLRCSPMKGHSHVYWYRQLPEEGLKFMVYLQKENIIDESGMPKERFSAEFPKEGPSILRIQQVVRGDSAAYFCASSPATGTPYFGPGTRLTVT.

The chain uses TRBV6-5 and TRBJ2-7; 12 nucleotides agree with TRBD1. Germline loops: CDR1 MNHEY, CDR2 SVGAGI. V was clipped by 0 bases and J by 6 bases; unmatched bases: 3. This CDR3 spans 15 amino acids. In DNA form, the CDR3 reads TGTGCCAGCAGTTACTCAGGGACAGGGGGCGGCGAGCAGTACTTC. This encodes CASSYSGTGGGEQYF.

This chain links TRBV5-6 with TRBJ2-5; D is ambiguous. CDR1 and CDR2 from the germline V gene are SGHDT and YYEEEE. The CDR3 runs 15 residues. The V end lost 4 bases, the J end lost 2 bases, and 15 bases lay between the germline ends. The CDR3 nucleotides are TGTGCCAGCAGCCCTCTCAACACGGTTCAAGAGACCCAGTACTTC. It translates to CASSPLNTVQETQYF. Based on the CDR3 plus reference TRBV5-6 and TRBJ2-5, the full variable domain is DAGVTQSPTHLIKTRGQQVTLRCSPKSGHDTVSWYQQALGQGPQFIFQYYEEEERQRGNFPDRFSGHQFPNYSSELNVNALLLGDSALYLCASSPLNTVQETQYFGPGTRLLVL.

V gene TRBV10-3 combines with J gene TRBJ2-3; 9 positions match TRBD1. The CDR3 sequence is 12 residues long. Germline V CDR1 and CDR2: ENHRY, SYGVKD. V lost 11 bases and J lost 6; bases outside the gene matches: 6. CDR3 nucleotide sequence: TGTGCCTCCTCTACAGGGGGCGATACGCAGTATTTT. This codes for CASSTGGDTQYF.

The chain recombines TRBV10-3 with TRBJ1-1; D call uncertain. CDR3 length: 12 residues. CDR1 is ENHRY, CDR2 SYGVKD, per germline. Trimming pared 5 bases from V and 7 bases from J, leaving 11 bases between. CDR3 sequence reads: CAISIRGYEAFF. CDR3 bases: TGTGCCATCAGTATACGGGGTTATGAAGCTTTCTTT.

This chain links TRBV13 with TRBJ2-2; the D gene is possibly TRBD2 (6 bases). The V gene lost 4 bases and the J gene lost 0 bases, with 9 bases spanning the gap. CDR1 and CDR2 from the germline V gene are PRHDT and FYEKMQ (reference sequence). CDR3 length equals 15 residues. This chain's CDR3 is CASSSSGANTGELFF. DNA of the CDR3: TGTGCCAGCAGCTCATCGGGGGCGAACACCGGGGAGCTGTTTTTT. Combining the CDR3 with reference TRBV13 and TRBJ2-2 gives the whole variable domain AAGVIQSPRHLIKEKRETATLKCYPIPRHDTVYWYQQGPGQDPQFLISFYEKMQSDKGSIPDRFSAQQFSDYHSELNMSSLELGDSALYFCASSSSGANTGELFFGEGSRLTVL.

This clone was seen more than once but under ten times. This chain joins TRBV28 and TRBJ1-4, with D uncertain. This CDR3 is built from 14 residues. The germline gives CDR1 MDHEN, CDR2 SYDVKM. V shed 4 bases and J shed 8 bases, with 14 bases lying between them. The CDR3 loop reads CASSSDAVGEKLFF. As DNA, the CDR3 is TGTGCCAGCAGTTCAGACGCAGTAGGAGAAAAACTGTTTTTT.

This clone appeared a single time. The V call is TRBV18, the J call TRBJ2-5; the D gene is possibly TRBD1 (6 bases). V was cut by 5 bases and J by 5 bases, with 12 bases left in between. This CDR3 is built from 13 residues. Germline lookup yields CDR1 KGHSH and CDR2 LQKENI. CDR3 nucleotides: TGTGCCAGCTCATTACAGGGAGACGAGACCCAGTACTTC. Protein product: CASSLQGDETQYF.

CDR3 amino acids: CASSSDRGRLNQPQHF. The CDR3 nucleotides read TGTGCCAGCAGCTCGGACAGGGGGCGTCTAAATCAGCCCCAGCATTTT. The J gene is TRBJ1-5, the V gene TRBV7-9, with 11 bases fitting TRBD1. Germline-derived CDR1 and CDR2 are SEHNR and FQNEAQ (reference sequence). The CDR3 is 16 amino acids. V trimming: 4 bases; J trimming: 4 bases; junction bases outside the gene matches: 6.

The chain uses TRBV10-3 and TRBJ2-7; 11 bases fit TRBD1. Germline V CDR1 and CDR2: ENHRY, SYGVKD. The CDR3 is 15 residues long. V shed 2 bases and J 3 bases; nucleotides not matched to a gene: 3. The CDR3 region has the DNA TGTGCCATCAGTGAGCCGGACAGGGGGCACTACGAGCAGTACTTC. Translated: CAISEPDRGHYEQYF.